This paragraph covers one TCR beta chain sequence. The CDR3 is 14 amino acids. Germline V gene lookup returns CDR1 LNHDA and CDR2 SQIVND (reference sequence). Unmatched junction bases numbered 7, after V lost 8 bases and J lost 5 bases. The sample belongs to a study of blood T cell repertoires in COVID-19. As for the study in general: The United States, Italy and Spain supplied acute and convalescent COVID-19 samples. PBMCs, B-cell-depleted T cells, or T cells provided the cDNA or gDNA that made up the material.

In the original analysis: Cell counts per sample came from amplifying reference gene primers. The data were produced by immunoSEQ multiplex PCR, yet TCRdb's version contains in-frame clones alone and is incomplete. That table furnishes V, J and clone size, whereas the DNA furnished D and trimming. The repertoire has roughly 49,000 clones, more than 65% of them found once; the top ten carry about 8.8%. The gene calls are TRBV19 and TRBJ1-4, with 8 bases lining up with TRBD1. This TCR was sampled from an older woman with acute or convalescent COVID-19. The sample consisted of peripheral blood. The CDR3 loop reads CASGSGQENEKLFF. DNA for the CDR3: TGTGCCAGTGGCTCGGGACAGGAGAATGAAAAACTGTTTTTT.